These T cell receptor beta chains were read from a single sample in a study of cytomegalovirus exposure and HLA in healthy donors. Libraries were prepared by immunoSEQ multiplex PCR; TCRdb keeps only in-frame clonotypes and omits some of them. The sample has some 270,000 clones, about 86% seen once. The sample taken for sequencing was PBMCs. These receptors all stem from a young woman in good health and CMV-seronegative. Both conserved end residues are part of each CDR3. Each record gives: D gene, V gene, clone size, J gene, CDR3 protein, CDR3 DNA. The D gene is left open where the match is weak. Rows may omit the clone size; those that give it use once, few, many or a size class.

TRBD1	TRBV27	NA	TRBJ2-5	CASSSRDRGEFLAQYF	TGTGCCAGCAGTTCCCGGGACAGGGGGGAATTTTTAGCCCAGTACTTC
TRBD2	TRBV30	NA	TRBJ2-1	CAWNSGRAGGNEQFF	TGTGCCTGGAATAGCGGGAGGGCCGGTGGGAATGAGCAGTTCTTC
NA	TRBV10-1	NA	TRBJ2-3	CASSDGSDTQYF	TGCGCCAGCAGTGACGGGTCAGATACGCAGTATTTT
NA	TRBV25-1	NA	TRBJ2-2	CATSPRLNTGELFF	TGTGCCACCAGTCCCCGACTGAACACCGGGGAGCTGTTTTTT
TRBD1	TRBV6-6	NA	TRBJ2-7	CASSFGTGDGQYF	TGTGCCAGCAGTTTTGGGACAGGGGATGGGCAGTACTTC
TRBD2	TRBV4-1	NA	TRBJ2-5	CASSQVIAGRMKETQYF	TGCGCCAGCAGCCAAGTCATAGCGGGGAGAATGAAAGAGACCCAGTACTTC
NA	TRBV30	NA	TRBJ1-1	CAWSPTWDTMNTEAFF	TGTGCCTGGAGTCCAACTTGGGACACCATGAACACTGAAGCTTTCTTT
NA	TRBV10-3	NA	TRBJ1-6	CAISWSDSPLHF	TGTGCCATCAGCTGGAGCGACTCACCCCTCCACTTT
NA	TRBV5-4	NA	TRBJ1-2	CASSLVRAVNYGYTF	TGTGCCAGCAGCTTGGTTCGCGCCGTAAACTATGGCTACACCTTC
NA	TRBV19	few	TRBJ1-1	CASSTPGVYTEAFF	TGTGCCAGTAGCACCCCCGGAGTATACACTGAAGCTTTCTTT
TRBD1	TRBV4-3	NA	TRBJ1-4	CASSPVPGQGPNEKLFF	TGCGCCAGCAGCCCCGTCCCGGGACAGGGCCCTAATGAAAAACTGTTTTTT
TRBD2	TRBV7-6	NA	TRBJ2-1	CASSFGTSGSTYNEQFF	TGTGCCAGCAGCTTTGGGACTAGCGGGAGTACCTACAATGAGCAGTTCTTC
NA	TRBV4-3	NA	TRBJ2-2	CASSQVTKGEGELFF	TGCGCCAGCAGCCAAGTCACAAAGGGAGAAGGGGAGCTGTTTTTT
TRBD1	TRBV10-1	NA	TRBJ2-5	CASSEGQGELQETQYF	TGCGCCAGCAGTGAGGGACAGGGAGAACTACAAGAGACCCAGTACTTC
NA	TRBV5-1	NA	TRBJ2-5	CASSPGLRETQYF	TGCGCCAGCAGCCCGGGACTTCGGGAGACCCAGTACTTC
NA	TRBV7-3	once	TRBJ1-5	CASSLPPFWTDSNQPQHF	TGTGCCAGCAGCTTACCCCCGTTTTGGACAGATAGCAATCAGCCCCAGCATTTT
TRBD2	TRBV5-1	once	TRBJ2-1	CASSPTGLAGGNEQFF	TGCGCCAGCAGCCCTACAGGACTAGCGGGGGGCAATGAGCAGTTCTTC
TRBD1	TRBV9	NA	TRBJ2-7	CASSVSGQAEGSSYEQYF	TGTGCCAGCAGCGTGTCGGGACAGGCTGAAGGGAGCTCCTACGAGCAGTACTTC
TRBD1	TRBV28	NA	TRBJ1-5	CASSLYPDRSQHF	TGTGCCAGCAGTTTATATCCGGACAGGTCCCAGCATTTT
TRBD2	TRBV29-1	NA	TRBJ2-7	CSVVPAGAISEQYF	TGCAGCGTTGTACCTGCGGGAGCAATTTCCGAGCAGTACTTC
TRBD2	TRBV7-2	NA	TRBJ2-7	CASSSHVAGEQYF	TGTGCCAGCAGCTCACACGTAGCGGGCGAGCAGTACTTC
NA	TRBV29-1	NA	TRBJ1-1	CSVARWEVWTEAFF	TGCAGCGTCGCGAGGTGGGAGGTATGGACTGAAGCTTTCTTT
TRBD1	TRBV6-1	once	TRBJ2-7	CASSEYWYGQEPYEQYF	TGTGCCAGCAGTGAATATTGGTATGGACAGGAGCCCTACGAGCAGTACTTC
NA	TRBV19	NA	TRBJ2-7	CASTPMGGSSYEQYF	TGTGCCAGTACCCCAATGGGAGGAAGCTCCTACGAGCAGTACTTC
TRBD1	TRBV5-1	once	TRBJ1-2	CASSPTRGRSDYGYTF	TGCGCCAGCAGCCCCACCAGGGGGCGATCGGACTATGGCTACACCTTC
NA	TRBV30	NA	TRBJ1-2	CAWSWENRAHGYTF	TGTGCCTGGAGTTGGGAGAACAGGGCCCATGGCTACACCTTC
NA	TRBV28	NA	TRBJ1-2	CASSLLVAGYGYTF	TGTGCCAGCAGTTTATTGGTGGCAGGCTATGGCTACACCTTC
NA	TRBV5-1	NA	TRBJ1-1	CASSSSGVTEAFF	TGCGCCAGCAGCTCTTCGGGGGTCACTGAAGCTTTCTTT
NA	TRBV13	once	TRBJ2-7	CASSSRTWGDEQYF	TGTGCCAGCAGCTCCAGGACGTGGGGCGACGAGCAGTACTTC
TRBD1	TRBV7-2	few	TRBJ1-6	CASSSRQGSYNSPLHF	TGTGCCAGCAGCTCCCGACAGGGATCCTATAATTCACCCCTCCACTTT
NA	TRBV9	NA	TRBJ1-1	CASSVGEGRTEAFF	TGTGCCAGCAGCGTAGGGGAGGGACGCACTGAAGCTTTCTTT
NA	TRBV4-3	many	TRBJ1-5	CASSQDWGEYQPQHF	TGCGCCAGCAGCCAAGATTGGGGGGAATATCAGCCCCAGCATTTT
NA	TRBV7-9	NA	TRBJ2-2	CASRRPGDTGELFF	TGTGCCAGCAGACGACCGGGGGACACCGGGGAGCTGTTTTTT
NA	TRBV6-5	NA	TRBJ2-5	CASSYRDSGKTQYF	TGTGCCAGCAGTTATCGGGACTCCGGGAAGACCCAGTACTTC
NA	TRBV5-1	NA	TRBJ2-5	CASSLGQGGRETQYF	TGCGCCAGCAGCTTGGGACAGGGAGGTAGAGAGACCCAGTACTTC
TRBD2	TRBV7-9	NA	TRBJ2-7	CASMTRGAHYEQYF	TGTGCCAGCATGACGCGGGGGGCACACTACGAGCAGTACTTC
NA	TRBV5-1	NA	TRBJ2-2	CASSAGTIYTGELFF	TGCGCCAGCAGCGCCGGGACAATTTACACCGGGGAGCTGTTTTTT
TRBD2	TRBV5-1	NA	TRBJ2-1	CASTPLSGAHNEQFF	TGCGCCAGCACCCCCCTCAGCGGGGCTCACAATGAGCAGTTCTTC
NA	TRBV11-2	NA	TRBJ2-7	CASSTGVGSYEQYF	TGTGCCAGCAGCACGGGGGTGGGCTCCTACGAGCAGTACTTC
TRBD2	TRBV30	NA	TRBJ2-5	CAWSPLLLAGEETQYF	TGTGCCTGGAGCCCCCTCCTACTAGCGGGAGAAGAGACCCAGTACTTC
NA	TRBV7-2	NA	TRBJ2-7	CASTPVQGREQYF	TGTGCCAGCACCCCTGTCCAGGGTCGCGAGCAGTACTTC
TRBD1	TRBV11-3	NA	TRBJ2-7	CASSLGQGASYEQYF	TGTGCCAGCAGCTTAGGACAGGGGGCCTCCTACGAGCAGTACTTC
TRBD1	TRBV30	NA	TRBJ2-1	CAWNRGTGVDEQFF	TGTGCCTGGAATAGGGGGACAGGGGTCGATGAGCAGTTCTTC
TRBD2	TRBV6-1	NA	TRBJ2-1	CASSVLAGSYNEQFF	TGTGCCAGCAGTGTGCTAGCGGGTTCCTACAATGAGCAGTTCTTC
TRBD1	TRBV29-1	once	TRBJ1-1	CSVENPTGQYTEAFF	TGCAGCGTTGAAAACCCGACAGGGCAGTACACTGAAGCTTTCTTT
TRBD2	TRBV4-3	once	TRBJ2-5	CASSTLAGAEETQYF	TGCGCCAGCAGCACCCTAGCGGGGGCTGAAGAGACCCAGTACTTC
TRBD2	TRBV11-3	NA	TRBJ2-3	CASSPGSASLAGGTDTQYF	TGTGCCAGCAGCCCAGGGTCGGCATCACTAGCGGGCGGCACAGATACGCAGTATTTT